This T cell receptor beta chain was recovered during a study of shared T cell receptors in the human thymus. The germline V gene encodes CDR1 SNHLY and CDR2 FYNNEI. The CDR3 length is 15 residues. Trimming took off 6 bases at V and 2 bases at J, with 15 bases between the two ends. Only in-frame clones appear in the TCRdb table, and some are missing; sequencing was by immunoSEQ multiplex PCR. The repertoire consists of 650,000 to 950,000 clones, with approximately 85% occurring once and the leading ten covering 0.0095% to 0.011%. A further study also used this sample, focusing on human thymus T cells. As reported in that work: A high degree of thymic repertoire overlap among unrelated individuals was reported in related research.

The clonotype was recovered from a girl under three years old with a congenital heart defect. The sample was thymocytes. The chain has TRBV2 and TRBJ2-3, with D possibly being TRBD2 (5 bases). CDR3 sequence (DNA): TGTGCCAGCAGCAACTACGGCGGGTACACAGATACGCAGTATTTT. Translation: CASSNYGGYTDTQYF.